This T cell receptor beta chain was profiled in a study of cytomegalovirus exposure and HLA in healthy donors. General observations from the study: On later analysis, the bulk of CMV-associated TCR beta chains appeared to be HLA-restricted. Exclusion applied to some V segments, including TRBV6-2 and TRBV6-3, as they were indistinguishable.

The PCR ran on 60 Vbeta and 13 Jbeta primers. Some clones are missing from TCRdb's copy, which holds only in-frame ones; the method was immunoSEQ multiplex PCR. Of 100,000 to 150,000 clones listed, approximately 8.9% are singletons. Per germline, CDR1 MGHRA and CDR2 YSYEKL. The length of the CDR3 is 17 residues. The junction had 6 bases not matched to a gene; V was cut back by 4 bases and J by 4 bases. In regard to this clone: What it recognizes is unknown.

The chain uses TRBV4-1 and TRBJ1-6, with 11 bases fitting TRBD1. The clonotype originates from a woman aged 40 to 50 in good health and CMV-seropositive. Sequencing was done on a sample of PBMCs. This chain's CDR3 is CASSPSGTGGYNSPLHF. As DNA, the CDR3 is TGCGCCAGCAGCCCGTCCGGGACAGGGGGATATAATTCACCCCTCCACTTT.